This TCR beta chain was recorded in a study of STAT3 mutations in large granular lymphocyte leukemia. Whole-study context: Immunosuppressive therapy was given to more than half of T-LGLL patients. Study-level results: TCR clonotype switching after therapy occurred in about 30% of the 18 patients. Sampling intervals varied between patients and samples. Clonal expansion was inferred from samples taken at other timepoints. Every T-cell large granular lymphocyte leukemia patient had at least one immunodominant TCR beta clonotype.

V lost 2 bases to trimming and J lost 2 bases, with 9 bases between them. The CDR3 extends over 15 amino acids. From germline, CDR1 is SGHVS and CDR2 FQNEAQ. Repertoires were generated with immunoSEQ multiplex PCR, while TCRdb's copy carries only in-frame clones and drops some. This sample has about 5,700 clones, with under 85% found just once. About this clone itself: Its antigen remains unknown. This same CDR3 is encoded by further DNA sequences in the sample.

Specimen: peripheral blood mononuclear cells. This TCR came from a middle-aged man with T-cell large granular lymphocyte leukemia. Some clones in this sample may be carry-over from other donors' samples. The genes are TRBV7-8 and TRBJ2-2; D not certain. The CDR3 coding sequence is TGTGCCAGCAGCTTATCGCCAGATAACACCGGGGAGCTGTTTTTT. Amino acids: CASSLSPDNTGELFF.